This TCR beta chain was identified during a study of blood T cell repertoires in COVID-19. Profiling relied on immunoSEQ multiplex PCR, and the TCRdb table lists in-frame clones only, not all of them. The sample holds about 140,000 clones, roughly 89% seen once. Per the germline V gene, CDR1 is SGHRS and CDR2 is YFSETQ. This CDR3 region has 15 residues. V gave up 5 bases and J gave up 2 bases, with 17 bases separating them. Material for sequencing was peripheral blood. The TCR was taken from a human donor in a cohort sampled during active COVID-19. The rearrangement uses TRBV5-1 and TRBJ2-7; D perhaps matches TRBD2 (5 bases). For the CDR3, the DNA is TGCGCCAGCAGGGACGGAAAGCGGTCCCCCTACGAGCAGTACTTC. Protein product: CASRDGKRSPYEQYF.